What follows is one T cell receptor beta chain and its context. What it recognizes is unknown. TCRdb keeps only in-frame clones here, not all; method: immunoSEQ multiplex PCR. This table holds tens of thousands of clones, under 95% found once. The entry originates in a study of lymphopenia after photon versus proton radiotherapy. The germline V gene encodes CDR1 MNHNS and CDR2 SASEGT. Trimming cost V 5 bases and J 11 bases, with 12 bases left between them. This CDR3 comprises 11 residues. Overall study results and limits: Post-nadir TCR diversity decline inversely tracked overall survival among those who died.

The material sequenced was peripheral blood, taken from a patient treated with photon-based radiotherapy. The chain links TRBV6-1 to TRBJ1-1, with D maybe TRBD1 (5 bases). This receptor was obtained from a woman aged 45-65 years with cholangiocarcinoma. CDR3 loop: CASSYDSRAFF. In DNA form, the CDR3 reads TGTGCCAGCAGTTACGACAGCCGGGCTTTCTTT.